This TCR beta chain comes out of a study of blood T cell repertoires in COVID-19 (dated by TCRdb to between 2020 and 2021). Regarding the complete study: Collaborator samples came from the United States, Italy and Spain and covered acute and convalescent phases of COVID-19. The prospective study material was composed of cDNA or gDNA derived from T cells, B-cell-depleted T cells, or PBMCs. The dataset comprised deeply sampled blood TCRbeta repertoires from subjects exposed to, actively infected with, or recovered from COVID-19. The repertoires were released in a freely available public database intended as a resource for research on the immune response to SARS-CoV-2. The samples were drawn from the first 160 participants of the ongoing ImmuneRACE study and from 950 to 1,500 subjects provided by 6 global collaborators. Nearly every sample came with metadata listing a de-identified subject ID, COVID-19 status, age in years and sex. HLA class I and class II types, where available, came from metadata supplied by the sample provider rather than from assay-based typing. General findings and caveats noted by the study authors: The amount of clinical and demographic metadata varied by source and participant and was provided uncurated.

To note about this clone: It has no known antigen specificity. No per-base quality is available; no much larger clone lies one base away.

According to the germline V gene, CDR1 reads KGHSH and CDR2 reads LQKENI. The junction shows trimming of 4 bases on V and 0 bases on J, plus 13 bases between the germline ends. The cysteine opens and the phenylalanine closes a CDR3 of 17 amino acids. Only the CDR3 DNA stays, 51 bases, in frame from base 1. The immunoSEQ Assay, a bias-controlled multiplex PCR, was used to amplify TCRbeta CDR3 regions from genomic DNA. Per the source publication's procedure: The number of nucleated cells in each sample was estimated from the amplification of reference gene primers within the assay. To quantify the absolute abundance of each unique TCRbeta CDR3 rearrangement, sequence reads were collapsed and filtered. For each sample, productive Simpson clonality was calculated by taking the square root of Simpson's diversity index across productive rearrangements. In its TCRdb copy, this immuneACCESS table keeps in-frame sequences only and misses some clones. Where compared with another copy, unresolved V genes explain less than half of these, and the others have no known cause. V and J calls and clone size are given by that table; D and trimming were obtained from the DNA. This sample gives approximately 200,000 clones in total; about 85% of them show up just once. The top ten clonotypes cover approximately 18% of the sample.

Participants in the prospective study were aged roughly 18 to 100 years, lived in 24 United States geographic areas, and enrolled through a virtual design. Cohort assignment in the prospective study relied on participant-reported clinical history from a screening survey and a study questionnaire. ImmuneRACE Cohort 3 recovered participants were defined by two consecutive negative NP/OP PCR tests, healthcare professional clearance, or symptom resolution. Each participant in the prospective study had whole blood, serum and a nasopharyngeal or oropharyngeal swab collected by mobile phlebotomists. Additional blood draws and questionnaires over an approximately two-month period could optionally be provided by prospective study participants. Blood samples from the prospective study were shipped frozen or at room temperature prior to DNA extraction.

This receptor chain uses TRBV18 and TRBJ1-6; TRBD1 is a possible D gene, resting on 6 matching bases. The sequenced material came from PBMCs or T cells enriched from blood (not recorded which). This sequence originates from a man aged 35-49 years who had recovered from COVID-19. The nucleotide sequence reads as follows: TGTGCCAGCTCACTGAACAGGGCCAGCTCCTATAATTCACCCCTCCACTTT. It translates to CASSLNRASSYNSPLHF.